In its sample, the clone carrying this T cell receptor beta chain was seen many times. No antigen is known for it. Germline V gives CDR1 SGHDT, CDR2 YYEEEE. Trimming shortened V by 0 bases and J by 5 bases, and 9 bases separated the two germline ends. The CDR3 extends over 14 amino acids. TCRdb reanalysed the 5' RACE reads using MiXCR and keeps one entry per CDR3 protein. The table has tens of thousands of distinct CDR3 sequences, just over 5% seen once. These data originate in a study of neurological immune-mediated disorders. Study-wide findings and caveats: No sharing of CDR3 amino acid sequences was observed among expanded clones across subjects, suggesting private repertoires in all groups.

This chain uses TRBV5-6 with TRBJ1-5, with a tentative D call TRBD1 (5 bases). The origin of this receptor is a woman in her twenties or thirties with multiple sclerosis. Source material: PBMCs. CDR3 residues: CASSLAAGYQPQHF. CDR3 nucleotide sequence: TGTGCCAGCAGCTTGGCAGCAGGGTATCAGCCCCAGCATTTT. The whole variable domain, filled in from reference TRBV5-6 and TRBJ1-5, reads DAGVTQSPTHLIKTRGQQVTLRCSPKSGHDTVSWYQQALGQGPQFIFQYYEEEERQRGNFPDRFSGHQFPNYSSELNVNALLLGDSALYLCASSLAAGYQPQHFGDGTRLSIL.